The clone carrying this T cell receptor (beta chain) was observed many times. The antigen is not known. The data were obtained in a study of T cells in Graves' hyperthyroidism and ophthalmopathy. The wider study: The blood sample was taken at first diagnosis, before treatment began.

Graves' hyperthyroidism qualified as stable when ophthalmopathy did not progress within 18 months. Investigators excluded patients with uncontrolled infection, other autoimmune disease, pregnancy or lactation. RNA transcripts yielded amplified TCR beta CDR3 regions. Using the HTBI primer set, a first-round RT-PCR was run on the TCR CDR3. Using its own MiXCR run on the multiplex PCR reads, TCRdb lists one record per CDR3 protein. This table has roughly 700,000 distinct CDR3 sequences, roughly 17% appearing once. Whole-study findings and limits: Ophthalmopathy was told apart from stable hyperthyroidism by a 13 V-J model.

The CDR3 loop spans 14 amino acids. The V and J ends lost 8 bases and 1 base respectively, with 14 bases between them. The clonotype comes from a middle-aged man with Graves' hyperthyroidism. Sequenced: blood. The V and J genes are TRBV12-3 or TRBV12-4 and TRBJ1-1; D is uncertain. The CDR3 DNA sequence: TGTGCCAGCGGAGACTTACCCACGAACACTGAAGCTTTCTTT. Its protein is CASGDLPTNTEAFF.